One and the same sample provided the 6 T cell receptor beta chains below, sequenced in a study of PD-L1 blockade in urothelial cancer. The table came from immunoSEQ multiplex PCR; TCRdb's copy has only in-frame clones and leaves some out. The sample carries just over 50,000 clones, around 88% recorded once. The source material was PBMCs, sampled around atezolizumab (anti-PD-L1) treatment. These receptors came from a man in his 60s with urothelial cancer.

This clone has a single count. The V gene is TRBV18, the J gene TRBJ2-7; 8 bases map to TRBD1. The CDR3 consists of 14 residues. The germline CDR1 and CDR2 sequences are KGHSH and LQKENI. The J segment lost 3 bases and the V segment lost 8 bases, leaving 9 bases of the junction unmatched. CDR3 DNA: TGTGCCAGCAATAACCAGGGGGCAGTCTACGAGCAGTACTTC. The encoded protein is CASNNQGAVYEQYF.

This clone appeared once. The genes are TRBV6-4 and TRBJ1-2; possibly TRBD1 for D (5 bases). This CDR3 is 13 amino acids long. V was pared by 6 bases and J by 3 bases, with 11 bases between. CDR1 and CDR2 from the germline V gene are MRHNA and SNTAGT. In DNA, the CDR3 is TGTGCCAGCAGGGGGGGGAGAGACTATGGCTACACCTTC. Protein sequence: CASRGGRDYGYTF.

The chain links TRBV19 to TRBJ1-2; TRBD1 might be the D (5 bases). The length of the CDR3 is 18 residues. V was trimmed by 4 bases and J by 3 bases, leaving 24 bases between them. CDR1 and CDR2 from the germline V gene are LNHDA and SQIVND (reference sequence). The CDR3 is CASSNPAGTWTWDYGYTF. The CDR3, as DNA: TGTGCCAGTAGTAATCCGGCAGGGACTTGGACTTGGGACTATGGCTACACCTTC.

This chain uses TRBV15 with TRBJ1-3; 9 bases are a match to TRBD1. This CDR3 is 18 amino acids long. The V segment lost 0 bases and the J segment 1 base; nucleotides outside the gene matches: 7. CDR1 is LNHNV, CDR2 YYDKDF, per germline (reference sequence). CDR3 in DNA: TGTGCCACCAGCAGAGAGATCCCGGGACAGGGATCTGGAAACACCATATATTTT. Translated: CATSREIPGQGSGNTIYF.

The rearrangement joins TRBV7-2 to TRBJ2-4, with 8 bases identical to TRBD1. Germline values: CDR1 SGHTA, CDR2 FQGNSA. CDR3 length equals 14 residues. After removal of 4 bases from V and 6 bases from J, the junction contained 5 bases not matched to a gene. The chain's CDR3 is CASSSQGAINIQYF. The CDR3 region has the DNA TGTGCCAGCAGCTCGCAGGGGGCTATAAACATTCAGTACTTC. Based on the CDR3 plus reference TRBV7-2 and TRBJ2-4, the full variable domain is GAGVSQSPSNKVTEKGKDVELRCDPISGHTALYWYRQSLGQGLEFLIYFQGNSAPDKSGLPSDRFSAERTGGSVSTLTIQRTQQEDSAVYLCASSSQGAINIQYFGAGTRLSVL.

The chain has TRBV6-5 and TRBJ2-7; 7 nucleotides match TRBD1. There are 15 residues in the CDR3. J was trimmed by 4 bases and V by 2 bases; bases with no gene match: 8. The V gene's germline CDR1 is MNHEY and CDR2 SVGAGI. Here the CDR3 reads CASSYLIGGGYEQYF. Written as DNA, the CDR3 is TGTGCCAGCAGTTACCTTATAGGGGGCGGTTACGAGCAGTACTTC.